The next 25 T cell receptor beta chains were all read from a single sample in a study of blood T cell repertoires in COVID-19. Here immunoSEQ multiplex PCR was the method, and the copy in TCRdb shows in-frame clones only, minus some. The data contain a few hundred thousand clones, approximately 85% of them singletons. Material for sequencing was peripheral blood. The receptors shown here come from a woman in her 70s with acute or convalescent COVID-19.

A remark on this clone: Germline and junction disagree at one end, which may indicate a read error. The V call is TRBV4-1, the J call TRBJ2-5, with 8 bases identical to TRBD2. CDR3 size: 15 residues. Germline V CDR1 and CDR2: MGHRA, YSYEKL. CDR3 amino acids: CARSVRGGRGETQYF. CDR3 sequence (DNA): TGCGCCCGCAGCGTCCGGGGGGGCCGGGGGGAGACCCAGTACTTC.

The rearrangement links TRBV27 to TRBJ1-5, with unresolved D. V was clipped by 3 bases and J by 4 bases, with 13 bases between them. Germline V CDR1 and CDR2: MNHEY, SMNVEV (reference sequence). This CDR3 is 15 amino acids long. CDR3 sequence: CASSFGFGSNQPQHF. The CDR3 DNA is TGTGCCAGCAGTTTCGGGTTTGGGAGTAATCAGCCCCAGCATTTT.

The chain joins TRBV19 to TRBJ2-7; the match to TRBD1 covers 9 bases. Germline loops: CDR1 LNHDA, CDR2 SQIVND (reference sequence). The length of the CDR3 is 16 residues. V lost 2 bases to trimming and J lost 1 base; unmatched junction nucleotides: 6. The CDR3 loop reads CASSIRGTGLSYEQYF. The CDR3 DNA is TGTGCCAGTAGTATAAGGGGGACAGGGCTGTCCTACGAGCAGTACTTC.

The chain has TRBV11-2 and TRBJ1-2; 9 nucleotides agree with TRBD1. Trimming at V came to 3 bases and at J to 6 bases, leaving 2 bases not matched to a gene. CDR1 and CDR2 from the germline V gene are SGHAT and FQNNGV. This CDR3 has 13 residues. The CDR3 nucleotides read TGTGCCAGCAGCTTGACAGGGGGAAATGGCTACACCTTC. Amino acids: CASSLTGGNGYTF.

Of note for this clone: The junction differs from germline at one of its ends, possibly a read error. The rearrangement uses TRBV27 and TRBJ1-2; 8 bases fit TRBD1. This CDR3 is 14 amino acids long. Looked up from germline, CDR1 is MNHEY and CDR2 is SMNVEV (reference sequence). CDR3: CASSSRTGNSGYTF. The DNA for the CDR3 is TGTGCCAGCAGTTCAAGGACAGGGAACTCTGGCTACACCTTC.

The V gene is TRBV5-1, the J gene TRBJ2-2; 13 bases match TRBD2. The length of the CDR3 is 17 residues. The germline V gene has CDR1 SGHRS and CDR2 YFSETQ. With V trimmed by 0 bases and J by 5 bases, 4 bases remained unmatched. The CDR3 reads CASSLGLAGGGTGELFF. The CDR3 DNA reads TGCGCCAGCAGCTTGGGACTAGCGGGGGGCGGGACCGGGGAGCTGTTTTTT.

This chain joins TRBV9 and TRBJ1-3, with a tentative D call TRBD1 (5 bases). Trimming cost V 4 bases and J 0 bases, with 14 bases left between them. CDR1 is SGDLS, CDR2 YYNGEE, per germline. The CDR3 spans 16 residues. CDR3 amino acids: CASSPLPTDSGNTIYF. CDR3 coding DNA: TGTGCCAGCAGCCCCCTCCCGACAGACTCTGGAAACACCATATATTTT. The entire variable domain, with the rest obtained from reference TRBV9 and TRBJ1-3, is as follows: DSGVTQTPKHLITATGQRVTLRCSPRSGDLSVYWYQQSLDQGLQFLIQYYNGEERAKGNILERFSAQQFPDLHSELNLSSLELGDSALYFCASSPLPTDSGNTIYFGEGSWLTVV.

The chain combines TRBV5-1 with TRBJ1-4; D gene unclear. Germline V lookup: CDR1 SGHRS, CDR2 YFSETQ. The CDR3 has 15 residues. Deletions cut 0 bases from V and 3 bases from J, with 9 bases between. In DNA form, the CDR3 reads TGCGCCAGCAGCTTGGGTCCGGTTTCTAATGAAAAACTGTTTTTT. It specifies CASSLGPVSNEKLFF. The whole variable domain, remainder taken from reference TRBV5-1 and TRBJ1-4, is KAGVTQTPRYLIKTRGQQVTLSCSPISGHRSVSWYQQTPGQGLQFLFEYFSETQRNKGNFPGRFSGRQFSNSRSEMNVSTLELGDSALYLCASSLGPVSNEKLFFGSGTQLSVL.

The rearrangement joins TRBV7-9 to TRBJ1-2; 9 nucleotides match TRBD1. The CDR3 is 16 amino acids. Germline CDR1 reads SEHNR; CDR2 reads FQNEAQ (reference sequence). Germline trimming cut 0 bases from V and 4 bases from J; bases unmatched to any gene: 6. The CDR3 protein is CASSLARDRVVYGYTF. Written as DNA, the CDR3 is TGTGCCAGCAGCTTAGCGCGGGACAGGGTAGTCTATGGCTACACCTTC.

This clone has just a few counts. CDR3: CATRTGENSPLHF. CDR3 coding DNA: TGTGCGACCAGGACAGGGGAGAATTCACCCCTCCACTTT. The chain has TRBV19 and TRBJ1-6, with 9 bases matching TRBD1. CDR1 and CDR2 (germline): LNHDA, SQIVND (reference sequence). This CDR3 region has 13 residues.

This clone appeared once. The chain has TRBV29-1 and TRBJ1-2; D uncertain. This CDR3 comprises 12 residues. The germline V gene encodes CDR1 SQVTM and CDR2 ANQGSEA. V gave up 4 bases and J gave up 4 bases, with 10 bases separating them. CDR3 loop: CSVGTAPYGYTF. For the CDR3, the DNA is TGCAGCGTTGGTACTGCCCCCTATGGCTACACCTTC. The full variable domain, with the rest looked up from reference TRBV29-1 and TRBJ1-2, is SAVISQKPSRDICQRGTSLTIQCQVDSQVTMMFWYRQQPGQSLTLIATANQGSEATYESGFVIDKFPISRPNLTFSTLTVSNMSPEDSSIYLCSVGTAPYGYTFGSGTRLTVV.

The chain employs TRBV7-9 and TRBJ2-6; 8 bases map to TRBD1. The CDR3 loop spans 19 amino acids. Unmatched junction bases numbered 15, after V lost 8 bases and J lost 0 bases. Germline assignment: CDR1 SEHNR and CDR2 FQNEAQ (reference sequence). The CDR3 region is CASSPPPRTGLSGANVLTF. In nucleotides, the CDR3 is TGTGCCAGCTCCCCTCCCCCCAGGACAGGGCTCTCTGGGGCCAACGTCCTGACTTTC.

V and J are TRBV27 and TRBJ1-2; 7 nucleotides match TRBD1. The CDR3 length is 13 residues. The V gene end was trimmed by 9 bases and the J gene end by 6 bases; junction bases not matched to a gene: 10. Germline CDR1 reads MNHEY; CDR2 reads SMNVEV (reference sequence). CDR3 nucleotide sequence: TGTGCCAGTGGGGACAGACCTTCACATGGCTACACCTTC. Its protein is CASGDRPSHGYTF.

The CDR3 loop reads CASSGGQSNEKLFF. Written as DNA, the CDR3 is TGTGCCAGCAGTGGGGGACAGTCTAATGAAAAACTGTTTTTT. V is TRBV2 and J is TRBJ1-4; TRBD1 matches 7 bases. The CDR3 sequence is 14 residues long. The ends lost 4 bases at V and 3 bases at J; junction bases unmatched: 2. Germline V gene lookup returns CDR1 SNHLY and CDR2 FYNNEI.

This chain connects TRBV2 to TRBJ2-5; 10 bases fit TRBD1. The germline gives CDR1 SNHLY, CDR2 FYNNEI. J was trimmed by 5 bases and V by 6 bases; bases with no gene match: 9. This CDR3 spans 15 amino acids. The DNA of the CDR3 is TGTGCCAGCAGCCCCTTTCGGGGACAGGGGGAGACCCAGTACTTC. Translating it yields CASSPFRGQGETQYF.

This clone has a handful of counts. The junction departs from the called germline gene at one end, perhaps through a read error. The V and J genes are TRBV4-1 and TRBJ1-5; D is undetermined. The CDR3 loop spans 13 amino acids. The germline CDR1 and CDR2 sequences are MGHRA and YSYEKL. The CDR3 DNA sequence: TGCGCCAGCAGTCAAGAGAGAAATCAGCCCCAGCATTTT. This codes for CASSQERNQPQHF.

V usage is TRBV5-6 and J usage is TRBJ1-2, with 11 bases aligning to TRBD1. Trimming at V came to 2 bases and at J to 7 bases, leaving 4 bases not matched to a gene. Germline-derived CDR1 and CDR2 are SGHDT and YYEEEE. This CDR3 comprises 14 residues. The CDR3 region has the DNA TGTGCCAGCAGCTTAACCGGGACAGGGGGTGGCTACACCTTC. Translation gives CASSLTGTGGGYTF. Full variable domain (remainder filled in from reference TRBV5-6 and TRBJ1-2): DAGVTQSPTHLIKTRGQQVTLRCSPKSGHDTVSWYQQALGQGPQFIFQYYEEEERQRGNFPDRFSGHQFPNYSSELNVNALLLGDSALYLCASSLTGTGGGYTFGSGTRLTVV.

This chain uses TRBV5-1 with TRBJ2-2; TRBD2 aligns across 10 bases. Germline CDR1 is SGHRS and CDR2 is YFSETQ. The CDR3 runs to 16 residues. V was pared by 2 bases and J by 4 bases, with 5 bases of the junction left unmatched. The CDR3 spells CASSFIAGGGTGELFF. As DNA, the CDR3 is TGCGCCAGCAGCTTCATAGCGGGGGGCGGCACCGGGGAGCTGTTTTTT.

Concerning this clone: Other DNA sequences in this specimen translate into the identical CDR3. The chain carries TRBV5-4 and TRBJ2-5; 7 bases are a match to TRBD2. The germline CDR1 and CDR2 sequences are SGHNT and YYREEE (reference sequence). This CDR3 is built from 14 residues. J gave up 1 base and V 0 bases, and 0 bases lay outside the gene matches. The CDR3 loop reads CASSLAGGQETQYF. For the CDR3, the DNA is TGTGCCAGCAGCTTGGCGGGGGGCCAAGAGACCCAGTACTTC.

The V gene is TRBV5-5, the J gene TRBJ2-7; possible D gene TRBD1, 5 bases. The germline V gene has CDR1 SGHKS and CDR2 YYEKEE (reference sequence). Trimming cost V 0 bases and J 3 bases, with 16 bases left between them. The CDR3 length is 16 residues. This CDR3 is CASSLGLTTVVYEQYF. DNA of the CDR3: TGTGCCAGCAGCTTGGGTCTCACGACAGTAGTCTACGAGCAGTACTTC.

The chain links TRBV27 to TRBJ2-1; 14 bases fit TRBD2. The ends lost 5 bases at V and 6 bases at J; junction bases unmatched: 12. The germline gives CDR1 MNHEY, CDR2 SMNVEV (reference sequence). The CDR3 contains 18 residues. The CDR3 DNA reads TGTGCCAGCAGTAGAGGGACTAGCGGGGGAACCTCCGGCAATGAGCAGTTCTTC. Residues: CASSRGTSGGTSGNEQFF.

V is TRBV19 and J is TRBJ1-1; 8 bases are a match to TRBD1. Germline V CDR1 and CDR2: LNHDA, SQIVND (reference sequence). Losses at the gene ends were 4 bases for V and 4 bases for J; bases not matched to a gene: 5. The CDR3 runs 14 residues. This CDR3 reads CASSTRGLSTEAFF. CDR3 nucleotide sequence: TGTGCCAGTAGTACCAGGGGGCTGAGCACTGAAGCTTTCTTT.

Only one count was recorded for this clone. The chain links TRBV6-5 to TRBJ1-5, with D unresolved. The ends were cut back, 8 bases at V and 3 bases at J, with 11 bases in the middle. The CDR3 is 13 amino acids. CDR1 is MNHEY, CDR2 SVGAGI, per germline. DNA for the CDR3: TGTGCCAGCGCGATTGATGCCAATCAGCCCCAGCATTTT. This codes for CASAIDANQPQHF.

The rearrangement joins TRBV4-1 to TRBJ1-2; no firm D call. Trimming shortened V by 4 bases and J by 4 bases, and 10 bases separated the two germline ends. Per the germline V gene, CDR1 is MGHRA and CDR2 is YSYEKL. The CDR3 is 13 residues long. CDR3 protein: CASSRGPSYGYTF. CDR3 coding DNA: TGCGCCAGCAGCCGAGGGCCTTCCTATGGCTACACCTTC.

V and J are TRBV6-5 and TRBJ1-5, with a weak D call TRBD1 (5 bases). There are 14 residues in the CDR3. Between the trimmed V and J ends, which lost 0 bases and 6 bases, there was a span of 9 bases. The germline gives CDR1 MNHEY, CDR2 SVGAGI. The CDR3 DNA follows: TGTGCCAGCAGTTACTCCCAGGGAAGTCAGCCCCAGCATTTT. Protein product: CASSYSQGSQPQHF.